These 31 T cell receptor beta chains originate from one sample sequenced in a study of blood T cell repertoires in COVID-19. The protocol was immunoSEQ multiplex PCR, while the TCRdb copy is restricted to in-frame clones and leaves out a portion. The sample records over 300,000 clones, roughly 85% being singletons. The source material was peripheral blood. Receptors originate from a human donor in a cohort sampled during active COVID-19.

This clone turned up a few times. The chain uses TRBV7-3 and TRBJ1-1; TRBD1 matches 10 bases. CDR3 length equals 17 residues. With 5 bases clipped from V and 5 bases from J, the junction kept 14 bases outside the gene matches. Germline CDR1 reads SGHTA; CDR2 reads FQGTGA. The CDR3 DNA follows: TGTGCCAGCAGCCCGAGGGGACAGGGGCGGGTATTGACTGAAGCTTTCTTT. Its translation is CASSPRGQGRVLTEAFF.

This chain connects TRBV11-2 to TRBJ2-3; D gene unclear. Looked up from germline, CDR1 is SGHAT and CDR2 is FQNNGV. The CDR3 runs to 14 residues. V lost 0 bases to trimming and J lost 6 bases, with 10 bases between them. The chain's CDR3 is CASSLDPSSDTQYF. In nucleotides, the CDR3 is TGTGCCAGCAGCTTAGATCCGTCTTCCGATACGCAGTATTTT.

This clone came up once. The rearrangement uses TRBV7-9 and TRBJ1-4, with unresolved D. Germline loops: CDR1 SEHNR, CDR2 FQNEAQ (reference sequence). This CDR3 has 15 residues. The V end was cut by 1 base, the J end by 8 bases, with 14 bases between. In nucleotides, the CDR3 is TGTGCCAGCAGCTTAGTGGCGGCCCTCGGGGAAAAACTGTTTTTT. Its protein product is CASSLVAALGEKLFF.

The chain recombines TRBV27 with TRBJ1-4; TRBD1 is a possible D gene (5 bases). V lost 5 bases, J lost 7 bases, and 17 bases lay in between. CDR3 length: 15 amino acids. The germline CDR1 and CDR2 sequences are MNHEY and SMNVEV (reference sequence). CDR3 protein: CASSPSGRGFEKLFF. CDR3 bases: TGTGCCAGCAGTCCCTCAGGGCGTGGTTTTGAAAAACTGTTTTTT.

The CDR3 loop is CASSLGGGLGTDTQYF. The CDR3, as DNA: TGTGCCAGCAGTTTAGGCGGGGGGCTCGGCACAGATACGCAGTATTTT. The V call is TRBV27, the J call TRBJ2-3; TRBD2 matches at 8 bases. Germline V gene data show CDR1 as MNHEY and CDR2 as SMNVEV (reference sequence). J was trimmed by 1 base and V by 2 bases; bases with no gene match: 5. CDR3 length: 16 residues.

This rearrangement joins TRBV3-1 (or the pseudogene TRBV3-2) to TRBJ2-7; 8 bases agree with TRBD1. V shed 5 bases, J shed 3 bases, and the junction held 9 bases outside the gene matches. CDR1 LGHDT and CDR2 YNNKEL come from the germline V gene (reference sequence). The CDR3 contains 15 residues. The CDR3 region has the DNA TGTGCCAGCAGCGACGACAGGGGACTTGGCTACGAGCAGTACTTC. The encoded protein is CASSDDRGLGYEQYF.

This clone was counted once. V is TRBV7-2 and J is TRBJ2-2; D perhaps matches TRBD2 (6 bases). The V and J ends lost 6 bases and 7 bases respectively, with 12 bases between them. Germline CDR1 and CDR2: SGHTA and FQGNSA. The CDR3 is 13 residues long. The CDR3 loop reads CASSLGGGGELFF. The CDR3 nucleotides are TGTGCCAGCAGTCTGGGGGGTGGCGGGGAGCTGTTTTTT. The entire variable domain, with the rest obtained from reference TRBV7-2 and TRBJ2-2, is as follows: GAGVSQSPSNKVTEKGKDVELRCDPISGHTALYWYRQSLGQGLEFLIYFQGNSAPDKSGLPSDRFSAERTGGSVSTLTIQRTQQEDSAVYLCASSLGGGGELFFGEGSRLTVL.

V and J are TRBV5-1 and TRBJ1-3; D ambiguous. V was clipped by 5 bases and J by 1 base, with 10 bases between them. Germline assignment: CDR1 SGHRS and CDR2 YFSETQ. The CDR3 is made up of 14 amino acids. The CDR3 DNA reads as TGCGCCAGCAGGGTAGACTTGTCTGGAAACACCATATATTTT. Its protein is CASRVDLSGNTIYF.

The CDR3 DNA reads as TGTGCCAGCAGGTCAAGCCCCAATCAGCCCCAGCATTTT. Its translation: CASRSSPNQPQHF. The chain uses TRBV28 and TRBJ1-5; D unclear. Germline-derived CDR1 and CDR2 are MDHEN and SYDVKM. V lost 6 bases, J lost 3 bases, and 9 bases lay in between. The CDR3 covers 13 residues.

A single count supports this clone. This chain connects TRBV19 to TRBJ1-6, with 7 bases matching TRBD1. Per germline, CDR1 LNHDA and CDR2 SQIVND (reference sequence). The CDR3 length is 14 residues. Unmatched junction bases numbered 9, after V lost 7 bases and J lost 9 bases. For the CDR3, the DNA is TGTGCCAGTAATACCCCGGGACAGCCTTCACCCCTCCACTTT. This translates into CASNTPGQPSPLHF.

V is TRBV12-3 or TRBV12-4 and J is TRBJ2-3; no definite D call. The CDR3 contains 11 residues. The ends were cut back, 4 bases at V and 4 bases at J, with 3 bases in the middle. The CDR3 here is CASSSADTQYF. DNA of the CDR3: TGTGCCAGCAGTTCGGCAGATACGCAGTATTTT.

V and J are TRBV10-3 and TRBJ1-5, with a weak D call TRBD1 (6 bases). Germline V gene sequence: CDR1 ENHRY, CDR2 SYGVKD. The CDR3 runs to 15 residues. V was pared by 2 bases and J by 5 bases, with 13 bases between. The CDR3 region is CAISEQGLGYQPQHF. In nucleotides, the CDR3 is TGTGCCATCAGTGAGCAGGGGTTAGGGTATCAGCCCCAGCATTTT.

This clone was found a few times. The V gene is TRBV29-1, the J gene TRBJ2-1; D is possibly TRBD1 (6 bases). V was shortened by 5 bases and J by 4 bases, with 12 bases between the two germline ends. This CDR3 spans 13 amino acids. CDR1 and CDR2 from the germline V gene are SQVTM and ANQGSEA. The DNA for the CDR3 is TGCAGCGTTCGGTCAGGGACATACAATGAGCAGTTCTTC. This gives the protein CSVRSGTYNEQFF.

V usage is TRBV6-5 and J usage is TRBJ2-1; 8 bases are a match to TRBD2. CDR1 and CDR2 from the germline V gene are MNHEY and SVGAGI. V lost 6 bases to trimming and J lost 2 bases; unmatched junction nucleotides: 3. CDR3 size: 14 residues. CDR3 loop: CASRRGGPYNEQFF. The CDR3 DNA follows: TGTGCCAGCAGACGGGGGGGGCCCTACAATGAGCAGTTCTTC.

As to this clone: A much larger clone sits a single nucleotide away, making a read error possible. Other nucleotide sequences in the sample specify the same CDR3. The chain carries TRBV18 and TRBJ1-1; 8 bases map to TRBD1. V lost 3 bases, J lost 1 base, and 1 base stayed unmatched. The CDR3 contains 14 residues. CDR1 and CDR2 (germline): KGHSH, LQKENI. The CDR3 DNA is TGTGCCAGCTCACCCGGACAGGGGAACACTGAAGCTTTCTTT. Protein sequence: CASSPGQGNTEAFF.

The chain uses TRBV10-3 and TRBJ2-3; 7 nucleotides align to TRBD2. The V gene end was trimmed by 2 bases and the J gene end by 0 bases; junction bases not matched to a gene: 5. Germline-derived CDR1 and CDR2 are ENHRY and SYGVKD. The CDR3 has 16 residues. The CDR3 DNA follows: TGTGCCATCAGTGAGACCCTAGCGGATAGCACAGATACGCAGTATTTT. Its protein is CAISETLADSTDTQYF.

The V call is TRBV12-3 or TRBV12-4, the J call TRBJ2-7; D not certain. This CDR3 contains 13 residues. Trimming took off 6 bases at V and 6 bases at J, with 15 bases between the two ends. The CDR3, as DNA: TGTGCCAGCAGCCCTAACCGACTGGGCGAGCAGTACTTC. This sequence encodes CASSPNRLGEQYF.

This chain connects TRBV10-2 to TRBJ1-4; 10 nucleotides match TRBD1. V gave up 1 base and J gave up 8 bases; unmatched junction bases: 4. This CDR3 is built from 15 residues. Looked up from germline, CDR1 is WSHSY and CDR2 is SAAADI. The CDR3 region has the DNA TGCGCCAGCAGTGAGTTGGGGACAGGGGTCGAAAAACTGTTTTTT. It codes for CASSELGTGVEKLFF.

V is TRBV3-1 (or the pseudogene TRBV3-2) and J is TRBJ2-7; TRBD2 agrees at 7 bases. Germline V gene lookup returns CDR1 LGHDT and CDR2 YNNKEL (reference sequence). This CDR3 has 14 amino acids. After removal of 0 bases from V and 6 bases from J, the junction contained 5 bases not matched to a gene. The CDR3 DNA reads TGTGCCAGCAGCCAAGAACAGCGGGGTGGCGAGCAGTACTTC. It specifies CASSQEQRGGEQYF.

The genes are TRBV7-2 and TRBJ1-6; 7 bases match TRBD1. The CDR3 extends over 15 amino acids. Losses at the gene ends were 3 bases for V and 7 bases for J; bases not matched to a gene: 6. From germline, CDR1 is SGHTA and CDR2 FQGNSA. CDR3 region: CASSFRDRDNSPLHF. The CDR3, as DNA: TGTGCCAGCAGCTTCCGGGACAGAGACAATTCACCCCTCCACTTT.

This clone has only one observation. The CDR3 reads CASSLRGSRGGNEQFF. The CDR3 DNA follows: TGTGCCAGCAGCTTACGAGGGTCCCGGGGGGGCAATGAGCAGTTCTTC. The chain combines TRBV11-3 with TRBJ2-1; 8 bases fit TRBD2. Looked up from germline, CDR1 is SGHNT and CDR2 is YENEEA. The V segment lost 2 bases and the J segment 6 bases; nucleotides outside the gene matches: 9. CDR3 length: 16 residues.

The J gene is TRBJ1-5, the V gene TRBV12-3 or TRBV12-4; TRBD1 might be the D (6 bases). The CDR3 is 13 amino acids. Deletions cut 6 bases from V and 7 bases from J, with 13 bases between. The CDR3 loop reads CASSYRAGQPQHF. CDR3 nucleotide sequence: TGTGCCAGCAGCTACAGGGCCGGGCAGCCCCAGCATTTT.

CDR3 protein: CASSLGGQAGMMNTEAFF. CDR3 coding DNA: TGTGCCAGCAGCTTAGGCGGACAGGCCGGGATGATGAACACTGAAGCTTTCTTT. The V and J genes are TRBV7-9 and TRBJ1-1; the match to TRBD1 covers 7 bases. V shed 1 base and J 0 bases; nucleotides not matched to a gene: 11. The CDR3 spans 18 residues. Germline loops: CDR1 SEHNR, CDR2 FQNEAQ (reference sequence).

The V gene is TRBV5-4, the J gene TRBJ1-2; 11 bases are a match to TRBD1. Per the germline V gene, CDR1 is SGHNT and CDR2 is YYREEE (reference sequence). This CDR3 contains 14 residues. Unmatched junction bases numbered 7, after V lost 4 bases and J lost 8 bases. The CDR3 nucleotides read TGTGCCAGCAGCGACGGACAGGGGGCGCTGGGCTACACCTTC. Protein sequence: CASSDGQGALGYTF. Looking up the rest from reference TRBV5-4 and TRBJ1-2 gives the full variable domain: ETGVTQSPTHLIKTRGQQVTLRCSSQSGHNTVSWYQQALGQGPQFIFQYYREEENGRGNFPPRFSGLQFPNYSSELNVNALELDDSALYLCASSDGQGALGYTFGSGTRLTVV.

V gene TRBV11-2 combines with J gene TRBJ2-1; a weak D match, TRBD1 (5 bases). This CDR3 spans 15 amino acids. V dropped 6 bases and J dropped 7 bases, with 19 bases sitting between them. The germline CDR1 and CDR2 sequences are SGHAT and FQNNGV. CDR3 amino acids: CASSSPQGAGNEQFF. The CDR3 DNA sequence: TGTGCCAGCAGTTCCCCGCAGGGCGCAGGGAATGAGCAGTTCTTC.

V gene TRBV4-2 combines with J gene TRBJ2-7; 10 bases are a match to TRBD2. V lost 0 bases and J lost 4; bases outside the gene matches: 6. Per germline, CDR1 LGHNA and CDR2 YNFKEQ. The CDR3 covers 16 residues. The CDR3 DNA follows: TGTGCCAGCAGCCAAGATGCGGCTAGCGGGGGATACGAGCAGTACTTC. Amino acid sequence: CASSQDAASGGYEQYF.

This chain uses TRBV10-3 with TRBJ2-6; no definite D call. Trimming removed 0 bases at V and 0 bases at J, with 9 bases between. Germline assignment: CDR1 ENHRY and CDR2 SYGVKD. The CDR3 covers 17 residues. Here the CDR3 reads CAISESPTNSGANVLTF. Written as DNA, the CDR3 is TGTGCCATCAGTGAGTCCCCAACTAACTCTGGGGCCAACGTCCTGACTTTC.

The J gene is TRBJ1-2, the V gene TRBV11-2; TRBD1 aligns across 10 bases. CDR3 length equals 13 residues. Germline trimming cut 5 bases from V and 7 bases from J; bases unmatched to any gene: 4. Per germline, CDR1 SGHAT and CDR2 FQNNGV. This CDR3 reads CASSRDRGLGYTF. The CDR3 bases are TGTGCCAGCAGCCGGGACAGGGGACTTGGCTACACCTTC.

The rearrangement links TRBV7-9 to TRBJ1-2, with TRBD1 as a possible D gene (5 bases). This CDR3 spans 16 amino acids. CDR1 SEHNR and CDR2 FQNEAQ come from the germline V gene (reference sequence). Deletions cut 5 bases from V and 5 bases from J, with 21 bases between. Here the CDR3 reads CASSPPVGGTVYGYTF. In DNA, the CDR3 is TGTGCCAGCAGCCCCCCGGTAGGCGGGACGGTGTATGGCTACACCTTC.

The J gene is TRBJ2-7, the V gene TRBV5-4, with 10 bases identical to TRBD1. V lost 4 bases and J lost 5; bases outside the gene matches: 3. CDR1 is SGHNT, CDR2 YYREEE, per germline (reference sequence). This CDR3 is built from 13 residues. The CDR3 DNA is TGTGCCAGCAGCAGGGACAGGGGTAACGAGCAGTACTTC. Its protein product is CASSRDRGNEQYF.

The sample holds one count of this clone. The chain is built from TRBV19 and TRBJ2-1, with 7 bases lining up with TRBD1. The CDR3 sequence is 12 residues long. Trimming took 6 bases from V and 4 from J; bases not matched to a gene: 0. CDR1 and CDR2 from the germline V gene are LNHDA and SQIVND (reference sequence). This CDR3 is CASRTGYNEQFF. The DNA of the CDR3 is TGTGCCAGTAGGACAGGGTACAATGAGCAGTTCTTC.